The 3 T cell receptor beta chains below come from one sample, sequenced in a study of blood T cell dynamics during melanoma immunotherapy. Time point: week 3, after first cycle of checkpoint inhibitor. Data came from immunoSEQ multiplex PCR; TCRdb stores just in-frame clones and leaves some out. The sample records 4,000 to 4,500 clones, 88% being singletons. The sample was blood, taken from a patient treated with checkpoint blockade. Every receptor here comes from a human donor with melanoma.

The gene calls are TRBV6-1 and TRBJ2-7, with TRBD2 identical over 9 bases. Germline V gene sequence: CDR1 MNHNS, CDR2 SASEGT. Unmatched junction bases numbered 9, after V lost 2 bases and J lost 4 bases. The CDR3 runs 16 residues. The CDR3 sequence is CASSEIQVAGVYEQYF. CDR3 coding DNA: TGTGCCAGCAGTGAAATTCAGGTAGCGGGAGTGTACGAGCAGTACTTC.

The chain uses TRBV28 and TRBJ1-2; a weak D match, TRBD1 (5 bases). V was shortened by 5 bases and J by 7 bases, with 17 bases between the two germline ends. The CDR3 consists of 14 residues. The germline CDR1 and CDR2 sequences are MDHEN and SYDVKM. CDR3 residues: CASSAADSGRGYTF. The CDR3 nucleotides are TGTGCCAGCAGTGCTGCCGACAGTGGACGTGGCTACACCTTC.

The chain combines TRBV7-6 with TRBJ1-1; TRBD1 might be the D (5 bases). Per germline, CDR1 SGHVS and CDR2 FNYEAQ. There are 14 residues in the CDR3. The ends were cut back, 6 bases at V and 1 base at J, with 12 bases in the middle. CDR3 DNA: TGTGCCAGCAGTCCCTATGACAGGAACACTGAAGCTTTCTTT. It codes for CASSPYDRNTEAFF.